This TCR beta chain was identified during a study of blood T cell repertoires in COVID-19. Study overall: The origin of the acute and convalescent COVID-19 samples was the United States, Italy and Spain.

This clone occurred once. At one end the junction does not follow the germline gene, possibly because of a read error. Generated by immunoSEQ multiplex PCR, the TCRdb table keeps only in-frame clones and is missing some. The repertoire holds about 84,000 clones, with about four fifths as singletons. Looked up from germline, CDR1 is SSHAT and CDR2 is FNYEAQ (reference sequence). The CDR3 sequence is 13 residues long. The sequenced material came from peripheral blood. This chain connects TRBV7-7 to TRBJ2-1; D is perhaps TRBD1 (5 bases). The TCR comes from a woman of 80 years or more with acute or convalescent COVID-19. The CDR3 loop is CASSRGQSNEQFF. In DNA, the CDR3 is TGTGCTAGCAGCCGTGGACAATCCAATGAGCAGTTCTTC.